This passage covers 14 T cell receptor beta chains from one sample sequenced in a study of blood T cell repertoires in COVID-19. The assay was immunoSEQ multiplex PCR, and TCRdb's table has in-frame clones only and misses some. The table lists over 10,000 clones, around 85% of them singletons. Specimen: peripheral blood. These receptors came from a human donor in a cohort sampled during active COVID-19.

This clone was detected only a few times. The gene calls are TRBV5-1 and TRBJ2-3; TRBD1 matches at 7 bases. Germline V gene lookup returns CDR1 SGHRS and CDR2 YFSETQ. With 1 base clipped from V and 6 bases from J, the junction kept 11 bases outside the gene matches. This CDR3 is built from 16 residues. Here the CDR3 DNA reads TGCGCCAGCAGCTTGATCCCGGGACAGTCGACTGATACGCAGTATTTT. It translates to CASSLIPGQSTDTQYF.

The chain carries TRBV3-1 (or the pseudogene TRBV3-2) and TRBJ2-5; TRBD2 aligns across 14 bases. The germline CDR1 and CDR2 sequences are LGHDT and YNNKEL (reference sequence). The junction had 1 base not matched to a gene; V was cut back by 0 bases and J by 4 bases. CDR3 size: 16 residues. Here the CDR3 reads CASSQDGLAGGETQYF. The CDR3 bases are TGTGCCAGCAGCCAAGACGGACTAGCGGGAGGAGAGACCCAGTACTTC.

This clone showed up just a few times. V usage is TRBV3-1 (or the pseudogene TRBV3-2) and J usage is TRBJ1-2, with D possibly matching TRBD1 (5 bases). This CDR3 is built from 13 residues. Germline CDR1 is LGHDT and CDR2 is YNNKEL (reference sequence). The ends were cut back, 2 bases at V and 8 bases at J, with 12 bases in the middle. The CDR3 sequence is CASSQYRGRGYTF. In nucleotides, the CDR3 is TGTGCCAGCAGCCAATATAGGGGTCGGGGCTACACCTTC.

The gene calls are TRBV28 and TRBJ1-4; D uncertain. V lost 5 bases, J lost 0 bases, and 7 bases lay in between. The CDR3 loop spans 14 amino acids. Germline V gene data show CDR1 as MDHEN and CDR2 as SYDVKM. CDR3 sequence: CASSGPATNEKLFF. CDR3 nucleotides: TGTGCCAGCAGTGGGCCGGCAACTAATGAAAAACTGTTTTTT.

This clone appeared a single time. This rearrangement joins TRBV28 to TRBJ2-4; D is unresolved. Trimming took off 3 bases at V and 9 bases at J, with 21 bases between the two ends. This CDR3 region has 16 residues. The germline gives CDR1 MDHEN, CDR2 SYDVKM. CDR3 coding DNA: TGTGCCAGCAGTTTCTATTCAGCAACTAAAGTTAGCATTCAGTACTTC. As protein: CASSFYSATKVSIQYF. The complete variable domain, with remaining parts taken from reference TRBV28 and TRBJ2-4, reads DVKVTQSSRYLVKRTGEKVFLECVQDMDHENMFWYRQDPGLGLRLIYFSYDVKMKEKGDIPEGYSVSREKKERFSLILESASTNQTSMYLCASSFYSATKVSIQYFGAGTRLSVL.

The V gene is TRBV10-3, the J gene TRBJ1-2; D may be TRBD1 (6 bases). The length of the CDR3 is 13 residues. Trimming took off 7 bases at V and 0 bases at J, with 9 bases between the two ends. Germline CDR1 and CDR2: ENHRY and SYGVKD. CDR3: CAIMGTTNYGYTF. CDR3 coding DNA: TGTGCCATCATGGGGACAACTAACTATGGCTACACCTTC.

This clone was seen a single time. The chain employs TRBV12-3 or TRBV12-4 and TRBJ1-2; D is perhaps TRBD1 (5 bases). This CDR3 spans 11 amino acids. V lost 6 bases to trimming and J lost 14 bases, with 16 bases between them. The CDR3 nucleotides read TGTGCCAGCAGAATGGGGCCCAGTCAGACCTTC. Translation: CASRMGPSQTF.

The CDR3 here is CASSLDGTGYQPQHF. In DNA, the CDR3 is TGTGCCAGCAGCTTAGATGGGACAGGCTATCAGCCCCAGCATTTT. The chain is built from TRBV11-2 and TRBJ1-5; 8 bases align to TRBD1. CDR1 and CDR2 from the germline V gene are SGHAT and FQNNGV. This CDR3 spans 15 amino acids. After removal of 0 bases from V and 5 bases from J, the junction contained 3 bases not matched to a gene.

This chain links TRBV19 with TRBJ2-3, with D hard to call. With 0 bases removed from V and 7 bases from J, the gap between germline ends came to 11 bases. Germline CDR1 LNHDA, CDR2 SQIVND (reference sequence). The CDR3 has 14 amino acids. As DNA, the CDR3 is TGTGCCAGTAGTATAGATCTATCGATATATACGCAGTATTTT. It translates to CASSIDLSIYTQYF.

The J gene is TRBJ2-1, the V gene TRBV6-2 or TRBV6-3; a possible D gene is TRBD2 (5 bases). Germline CDR1 is MNHEY and CDR2 is SVGEGT. This CDR3 spans 18 amino acids. The V end was cut by 0 bases, the J end by 0 bases, with 15 bases between. DNA for the CDR3: TGTGCCAGCAGTTACTCGATTGGTATAGGGAGCTCCTACAATGAGCAGTTCTTC. It codes for CASSYSIGIGSSYNEQFF.

The rearrangement links TRBV7-9 to TRBJ2-7, with 10 bases that match TRBD2. This CDR3 is 14 amino acids long. Germline V gene lookup returns CDR1 SEHNR and CDR2 FQNEAQ (reference sequence). Unmatched junction bases numbered 7, after V lost 9 bases and J lost 2 bases. The CDR3 DNA reads TGTGCCAGTAAACATAGCGGGGGGACCTACGAGCAGTACTTC. It codes for CASKHSGGTYEQYF.

The rearrangement joins TRBV2 to TRBJ1-1; no clear D gene. The germline V gene encodes CDR1 SNHLY and CDR2 FYNNEI. V was clipped by 4 bases and J by 1 base, with 7 bases between them. CDR3 size: 13 residues. The CDR3 here is CASSVYQNTEAFF. CDR3 bases: TGTGCCAGCAGTGTCTATCAGAACACTGAAGCTTTCTTT.

This chain joins TRBV29-1 and TRBJ2-1; 11 bases fit TRBD2. Germline CDR1 is SQVTM and CDR2 is ANQGSEA. This CDR3 has 13 amino acids. The J segment lost 5 bases and the V segment lost 6 bases, leaving 3 bases of the junction unmatched. In nucleotides, the CDR3 is TGCAGCGTGGCTAGCGGGGGGAACAATGAGCAGTTCTTC. Protein sequence: CSVASGGNNEQFF.

The chain combines TRBV19 with TRBJ1-4; a weak D match, TRBD1 (6 bases). Germline assignment: CDR1 LNHDA and CDR2 SQIVND (reference sequence). V shed 9 bases and J shed 6 bases, with 17 bases lying between them. The CDR3 covers 14 residues. The CDR3 nucleotides are TGTGCCAGCCTGGGGGGGGGCCGGGATGAAAAACTGTTTTTT. Residues: CASLGGGRDEKLFF.